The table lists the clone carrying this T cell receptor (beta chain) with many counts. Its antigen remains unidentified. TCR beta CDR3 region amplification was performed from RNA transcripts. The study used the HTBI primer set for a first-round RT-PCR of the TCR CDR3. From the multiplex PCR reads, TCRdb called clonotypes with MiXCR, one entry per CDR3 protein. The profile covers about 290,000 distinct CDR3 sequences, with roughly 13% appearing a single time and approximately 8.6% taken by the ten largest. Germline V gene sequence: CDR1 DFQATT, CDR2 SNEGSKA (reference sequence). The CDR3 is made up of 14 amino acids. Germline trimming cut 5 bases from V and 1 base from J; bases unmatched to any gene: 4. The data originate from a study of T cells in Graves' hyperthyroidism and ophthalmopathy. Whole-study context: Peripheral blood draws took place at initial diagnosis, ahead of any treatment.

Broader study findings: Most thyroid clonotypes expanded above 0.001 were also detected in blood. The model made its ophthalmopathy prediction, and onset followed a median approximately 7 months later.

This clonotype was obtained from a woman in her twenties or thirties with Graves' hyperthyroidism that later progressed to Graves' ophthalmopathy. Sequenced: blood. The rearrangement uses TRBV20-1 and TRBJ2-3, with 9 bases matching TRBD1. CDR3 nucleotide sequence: TGCAGTGCTGGACAGGGGTACGGCACAGATACGCAGTATTTT. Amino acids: CSAGQGYGTDTQYF.